This T cell receptor (beta chain) appears in the sequencing data of a study of molecular identifiers for immune sequencing clone quantification. Overall study findings and caveats: It was shown that clones above 20 RNA copies held over 99% of effector molecules, but under 1% in naive cells. Some 970,000 naive cells reportedly did not prevent detection of spiked Jurkat TCR RNA from one cell.

This clonotype has at least ten counts. The antigen is unknown. The V and J ends lost 1 base and 3 bases respectively, with 13 bases between them. There are 15 residues in the CDR3. Per the germline V gene, CDR1 is LGHNA and CDR2 is YSLEER. TCRdb used MiXCR to reprocess the PCR reads, holding one entry per CDR3 protein. The top ten clones hold 0.85% to 1% of a sample with just over 95,000 distinct CDR3 sequences, 20% to 25% of them seen once. This clonotype was sampled from a human donor in good health. Some libraries in this study had Jurkat cell RNA spiked in. The specimen sequenced was naive CD8+ T cells from blood, with Jurkat cell RNA spiked in. Described subset: FACS-sorted CD8+CD4-CCR7+CD45RA+ naive T cells. V gene TRBV4-3 combines with J gene TRBJ2-7; weak D call: TRBD2 (7 bases). CDR3 nucleotides: TGCGCCAGCAGCCAAGTTACGGGGGGCCACTACGAGCAGTACTTC. This codes for CASSQVTGGHYEQYF.